Presented here are 17 T cell receptor beta chains from one specimen sequenced in a study of Tregs in tolerant kidney transplant recipients. The data were produced by immunoSEQ multiplex PCR, yet TCRdb's version contains in-frame clones alone and is incomplete. The sample has 95,000 to 120,000 clones, nearly 90% seen once. Sequencing used CD4+ T cells from blood, obtained before the transplant. The receptor source for this set is a human donor who received a combined kidney and bone marrow transplant.

The chain is built from TRBV28 and TRBJ2-2; TRBD2 might be the D (5 bases). Germline V CDR1 and CDR2: MDHEN, SYDVKM. The CDR3 length is 16 residues. V lost 2 bases, J lost 2 bases, and 12 bases lay in between. The DNA of the CDR3 is TGTGCCAGCAGTTTACGACGGGGAAAAAACACCGGGGAGCTGTTTTTT. As protein: CASSLRRGKNTGELFF. Filled out from reference TRBV28 and TRBJ2-2, the complete variable domain reads DVKVTQSSRYLVKRTGEKVFLECVQDMDHENMFWYRQDPGLGLRLIYFSYDVKMKEKGDIPEGYSVSREKKERFSLILESASTNQTSMYLCASSLRRGKNTGELFFGEGSRLTVL.

The chain has TRBV7-2 and TRBJ2-2, with a possible D match to TRBD2 (6 bases). The germline V and J ends were trimmed by 5 bases and 6 bases, with 13 bases remaining between them. Germline assignment: CDR1 SGHTA and CDR2 FQGNSA. The CDR3 covers 14 residues. Here the CDR3 DNA reads TGTGCCAGCAGCATTCGGGACTCGGCCGGGGAGCTGTTTTTT. Translating it yields CASSIRDSAGELFF.

This rearrangement joins TRBV18 to TRBJ1-2; TRBD1 matches at 8 bases. Per germline, CDR1 KGHSH and CDR2 LQKENI. The ends lost 1 base at V and 4 bases at J; junction bases unmatched: 5. The CDR3 runs to 15 residues. CDR3 sequence reads: CASSPLQGVGYGYTF. The CDR3 DNA reads as TGTGCCAGCTCACCACTACAGGGGGTCGGCTATGGCTACACCTTC.

The rearrangement links TRBV4-1 to TRBJ1-5; possibly TRBD1 for D (6 bases). Trimming took 3 bases from V and 6 from J, leaving 15 bases between them. The V gene's germline CDR1 is MGHRA and CDR2 YSYEKL. This CDR3 is 15 amino acids long. CDR3 sequence: CASSQEQGSGQPQHF. CDR3 DNA: TGCGCCAGCAGCCAGGAACAGGGATCCGGTCAGCCCCAGCATTTT.

This chain links TRBV19 with TRBJ2-5, with D perhaps matching TRBD2 (7 bases). Per germline, CDR1 LNHDA and CDR2 SQIVND (reference sequence). Trimming took 5 bases from V and 11 from J, leaving 15 bases between them. The CDR3 is 12 residues long. The CDR3 here is CASSALGGRQYF. CDR3 coding DNA: TGTGCCAGTAGTGCCCTCGGGGGGCGACAGTACTTC.

The chain recombines TRBV28 with TRBJ2-1; TRBD2 matches at 9 bases. Germline trimming cut 4 bases from V and 11 bases from J; bases unmatched to any gene: 6. The CDR3 is 13 residues long. Germline CDR1 reads MDHEN; CDR2 reads SYDVKM. The CDR3 nucleotides are TGTGCCAGCAGTTCAAGTAGCGGGAGAAAGCAGTTCTTC. This sequence encodes CASSSSSGRKQFF.

V usage is TRBV6-1 and J usage is TRBJ2-5, with 7 bases lining up with TRBD1. Looked up from germline, CDR1 is MNHNS and CDR2 is SASEGT. CDR3 length: 14 amino acids. V lost 5 bases to trimming and J lost 4 bases; unmatched junction nucleotides: 7. CDR3 region: CASSPPGGRETQYF. CDR3 bases: TGTGCCAGCAGTCCGCCAGGGGGTCGAGAGACCCAGTACTTC.

The chain links TRBV5-6 to TRBJ1-1; tentative D call: TRBD1 (5 bases). Trimming left V 0 bases short and J 1 base short, with 10 bases between. Germline V gene data show CDR1 as SGHDT and CDR2 as YYEEEE. There are 15 residues in the CDR3. The CDR3 spells CASSLGGSSNTEAFF. CDR3 DNA sequence: TGTGCCAGCAGCTTGGGGGGCAGCTCGAACACTGAAGCTTTCTTT.

This clone was found once. V is TRBV4-1 and J is TRBJ2-5, with 8 bases lining up with TRBD2. This CDR3 spans 18 amino acids. Trimming removed 4 bases from V and 5 bases from J; junction bases left unmatched: 18. From germline, CDR1 is MGHRA and CDR2 YSYEKL. This chain's CDR3 is CASSLILRRGTRDETQYF. For the CDR3, the DNA is TGCGCCAGCAGCCTCATTTTGAGACGGGGGACTAGGGATGAGACCCAGTACTTC.

Here the CDR3 reads CASSLGDRVDLETQYF. The CDR3 DNA reads TGTGCCAGCAGCTTGGGTGACAGGGTGGATTTGGAGACCCAGTACTTC. The gene calls are TRBV5-8 and TRBJ2-5; 7 nucleotides line up with TRBD1. After removal of 0 bases from V and 5 bases from J, the junction contained 10 bases not matched to a gene. Germline CDR1 reads SGHTS; CDR2 reads YDEGEE. The CDR3 has 16 residues.

V usage is TRBV5-4 and J usage is TRBJ2-7; the match to TRBD1 covers 10 bases. CDR3 length equals 15 residues. V shed 0 bases and J 1 base; nucleotides not matched to a gene: 1. Germline V gene data show CDR1 as SGHNT and CDR2 as YYREEE (reference sequence). The CDR3 coding sequence is TGTGCCAGCAGCTTGGGACAGGGGGCTTCCTACGAGCAGTACTTC. It encodes CASSLGQGASYEQYF. Drawing the rest from reference TRBV5-4 and TRBJ2-7, the complete variable domain is ETGVTQSPTHLIKTRGQQVTLRCSSQSGHNTVSWYQQALGQGPQFIFQYYREEENGRGNFPPRFSGLQFPNYSSELNVNALELDDSALYLCASSLGQGASYEQYFGPGTRLTVT.

The rearrangement uses TRBV7-9 and TRBJ2-3; unclear D gene. Trimming stripped 1 base from V and 3 bases from J, with 5 bases between. Germline assignment: CDR1 SEHNR and CDR2 FQNEAQ (reference sequence). CDR3 size: 13 residues. The CDR3 reads CASSLGQTDTQYF. The CDR3 DNA sequence: TGTGCCAGCAGCTTAGGTCAGACAGATACGCAGTATTTT.

The rearrangement links TRBV13 to TRBJ2-5; a weak D match, TRBD2 (6 bases). This CDR3 comprises 14 residues. Per the germline V gene, CDR1 is PRHDT and CDR2 is FYEKMQ (reference sequence). Trimming shortened V by 3 bases and J by 5 bases, and 13 bases separated the two germline ends. DNA of the CDR3: TGTGCCAGCAGCTTTTTAACCGGAGGGGAGACCCAGTACTTC. This encodes CASSFLTGGETQYF.

Here the CDR3 DNA reads TGTGCCAGCAGCGTAGAGACAGGGGAAACTTACGAGCAGTACTTC. Amino acid sequence: CASSVETGETYEQYF. The rearrangement joins TRBV9 to TRBJ2-7; TRBD1 aligns across 8 bases. Germline-derived CDR1 and CDR2 are SGDLS and YYNGEE. The V gene end was trimmed by 0 bases and the J gene end by 4 bases; junction bases not matched to a gene: 6. The CDR3 spans 15 residues.

This rearrangement joins TRBV5-6 to TRBJ2-1, with D possibly TRBD2 on 5 matching bases. The CDR3 sequence is 16 residues long. Germline CDR1 reads SGHDT; CDR2 reads YYEEEE. V lost 4 bases and J 6 bases, leaving 20 bases between the germline ends. The CDR3 region has the DNA TGTGCCAGCAGCATCCCCGGGAATCCGGTAAGCAATGAGCAGTTCTTC. Translation: CASSIPGNPVSNEQFF.

This CDR3 is CASSLAQGDYGYTF. The CDR3 DNA sequence: TGCGCCAGCAGCTTGGCTCAGGGGGACTATGGCTACACCTTC. The rearrangement links TRBV5-1 to TRBJ1-2, with 7 bases lining up with TRBD1. V dropped 0 bases and J dropped 3; count of bases not matched to a gene: 2. CDR1 and CDR2 (germline): SGHRS, YFSETQ. The CDR3 extends over 14 amino acids.

V is TRBV27 and J is TRBJ2-2, with TRBD2 as a possible D gene (7 bases). V gave up 6 bases and J gave up 4 bases, with 15 bases separating them. The CDR3 runs to 15 residues. Germline CDR1 and CDR2: MNHEY and SMNVEV (reference sequence). CDR3 region: CASRRGRALTGELFF. The CDR3 DNA follows: TGTGCCAGCAGAAGGGGGAGGGCCCTCACCGGGGAGCTGTTTTTT.